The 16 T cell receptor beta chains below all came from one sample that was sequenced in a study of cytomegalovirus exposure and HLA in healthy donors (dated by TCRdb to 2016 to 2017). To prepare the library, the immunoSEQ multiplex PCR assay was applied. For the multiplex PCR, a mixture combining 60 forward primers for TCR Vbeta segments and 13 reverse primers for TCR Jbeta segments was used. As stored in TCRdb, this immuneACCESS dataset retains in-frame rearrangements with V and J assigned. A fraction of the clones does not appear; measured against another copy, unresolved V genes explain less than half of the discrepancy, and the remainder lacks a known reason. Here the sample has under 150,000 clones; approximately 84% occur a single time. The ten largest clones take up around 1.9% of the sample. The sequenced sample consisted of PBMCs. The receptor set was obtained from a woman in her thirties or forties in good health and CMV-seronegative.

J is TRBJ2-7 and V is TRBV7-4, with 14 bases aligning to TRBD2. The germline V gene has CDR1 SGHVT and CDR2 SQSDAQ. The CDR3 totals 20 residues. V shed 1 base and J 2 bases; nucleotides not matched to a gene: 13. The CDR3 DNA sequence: TGTGCCAGCAGCTTAGGTCTGACTAGCGGGAGGGCCTGGGTGCCCTACGAGCAGTACTTC. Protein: CASSLGLTSGRAWVPYEQYF.

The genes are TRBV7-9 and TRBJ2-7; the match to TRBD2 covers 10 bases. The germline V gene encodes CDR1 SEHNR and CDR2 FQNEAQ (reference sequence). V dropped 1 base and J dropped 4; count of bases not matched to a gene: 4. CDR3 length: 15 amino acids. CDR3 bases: TGTGCCAGCAGCTTAGGTGGAGCGGGAGGGTACGAGCAGTACTTC. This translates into CASSLGGAGGYEQYF.

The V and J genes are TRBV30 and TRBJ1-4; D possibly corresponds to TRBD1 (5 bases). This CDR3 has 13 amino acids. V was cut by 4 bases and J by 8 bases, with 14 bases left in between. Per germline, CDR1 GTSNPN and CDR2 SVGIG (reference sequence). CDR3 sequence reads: CAWKQSRAEKLFF. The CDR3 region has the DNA TGTGCCTGGAAACAAAGCAGGGCCGAAAAACTGTTTTTT.

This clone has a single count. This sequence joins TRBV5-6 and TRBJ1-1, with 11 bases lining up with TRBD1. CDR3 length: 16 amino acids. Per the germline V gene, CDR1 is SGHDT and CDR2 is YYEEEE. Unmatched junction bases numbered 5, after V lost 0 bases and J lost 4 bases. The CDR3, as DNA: TGTGCCAGCAGCTTGGCCCGGGACAGGGGGGGCACTGAAGCTTTCTTT. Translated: CASSLARDRGGTEAFF. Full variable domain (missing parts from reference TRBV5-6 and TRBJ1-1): DAGVTQSPTHLIKTRGQQVTLRCSPKSGHDTVSWYQQALGQGPQFIFQYYEEEERQRGNFPDRFSGHQFPNYSSELNVNALLLGDSALYLCASSLARDRGGTEAFFGQGTRLTVV.

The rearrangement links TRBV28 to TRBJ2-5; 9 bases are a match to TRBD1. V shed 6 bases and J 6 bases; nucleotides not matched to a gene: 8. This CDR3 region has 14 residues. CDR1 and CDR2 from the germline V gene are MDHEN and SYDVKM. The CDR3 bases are TGTGCCAGCAGAAAACAGGGGGCGGGTAAGACCCAGTACTTC. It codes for CASRKQGAGKTQYF.

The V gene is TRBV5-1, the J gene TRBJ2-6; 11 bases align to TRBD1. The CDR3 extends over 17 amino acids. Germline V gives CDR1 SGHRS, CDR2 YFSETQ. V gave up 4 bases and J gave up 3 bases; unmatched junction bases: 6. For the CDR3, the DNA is TGCGCCAGCAGCGGCCGGGACAGGGGGAGTGGGGCCAACGTCCTGACTTTC. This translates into CASSGRDRGSGANVLTF.

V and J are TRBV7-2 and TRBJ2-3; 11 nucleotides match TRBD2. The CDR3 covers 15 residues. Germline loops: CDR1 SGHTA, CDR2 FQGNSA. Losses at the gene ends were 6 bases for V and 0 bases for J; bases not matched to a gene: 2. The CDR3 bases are TGTGCCAGCAGAATAGCGGGGGGGAGCACAGATACGCAGTATTTT. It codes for CASRIAGGSTDTQYF.

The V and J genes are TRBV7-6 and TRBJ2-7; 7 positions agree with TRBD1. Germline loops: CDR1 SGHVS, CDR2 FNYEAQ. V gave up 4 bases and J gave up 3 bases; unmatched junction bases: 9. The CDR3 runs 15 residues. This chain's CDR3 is CASSSQGIGFYEQYF. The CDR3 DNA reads TGTGCCAGCAGCTCACAGGGGATAGGGTTCTACGAGCAGTACTTC.

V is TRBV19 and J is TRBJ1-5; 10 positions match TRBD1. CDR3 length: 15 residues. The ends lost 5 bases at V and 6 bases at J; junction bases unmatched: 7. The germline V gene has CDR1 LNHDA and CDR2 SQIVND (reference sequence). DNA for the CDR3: TGTGCCAGTAGTGCGAGGACAGGGGGAAGTCAGCCCCAGCATTTT. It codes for CASSARTGGSQPQHF.

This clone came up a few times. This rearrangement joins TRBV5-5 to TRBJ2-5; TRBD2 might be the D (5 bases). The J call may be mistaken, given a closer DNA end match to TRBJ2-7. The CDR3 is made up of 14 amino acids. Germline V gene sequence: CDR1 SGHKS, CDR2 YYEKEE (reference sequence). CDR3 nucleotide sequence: TGTGCCAGCAGCTCCGAGAGGGAATCCTACGAGCAGTACTTC. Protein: CASSSERESYEQYF.

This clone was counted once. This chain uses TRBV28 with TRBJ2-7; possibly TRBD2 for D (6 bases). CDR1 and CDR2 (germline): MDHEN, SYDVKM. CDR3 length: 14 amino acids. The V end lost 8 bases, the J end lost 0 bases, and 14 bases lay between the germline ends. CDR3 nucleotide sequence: TGTGCCAGCGGAAGCGGGCTTCCCTCCTACGAGCAGTACTTC. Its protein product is CASGSGLPSYEQYF.

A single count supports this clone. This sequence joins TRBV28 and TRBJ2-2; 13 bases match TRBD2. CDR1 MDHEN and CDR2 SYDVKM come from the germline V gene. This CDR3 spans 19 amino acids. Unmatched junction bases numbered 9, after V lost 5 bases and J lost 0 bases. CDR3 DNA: TGTGCCAGCAGTACCCTGACTAGCGGGGGGCCCGCGAACACCGGGGAGCTGTTTTTT. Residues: CASSTLTSGGPANTGELFF.

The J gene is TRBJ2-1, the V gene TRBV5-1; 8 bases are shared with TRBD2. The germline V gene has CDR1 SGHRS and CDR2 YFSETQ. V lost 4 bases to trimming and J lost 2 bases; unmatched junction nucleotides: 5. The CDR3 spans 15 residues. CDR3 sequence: CASSVGSGTYNEQFF. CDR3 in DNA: TGCGCCAGCAGCGTAGGTAGCGGGACCTACAATGAGCAGTTCTTC.

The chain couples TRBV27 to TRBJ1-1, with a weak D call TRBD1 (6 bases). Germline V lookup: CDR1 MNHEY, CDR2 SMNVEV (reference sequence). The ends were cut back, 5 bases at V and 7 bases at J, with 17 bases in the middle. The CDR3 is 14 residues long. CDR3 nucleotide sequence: TGTGCCAGCAGTCTCGGGGGGCCGCAGGGTGAAGCTTTCTTT. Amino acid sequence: CASSLGGPQGEAFF.

The CDR3 DNA is TGTGTCTTTACCGGGACAGGGAATTCACCCCTCCACTTT. Translated, it gives CVFTGTGNSPLHF. V is TRBV19 and J is TRBJ1-6; 9 nucleotides line up with TRBD1. The CDR3 spans 13 residues. Germline values: CDR1 LNHDA, CDR2 SQIVND (reference sequence).

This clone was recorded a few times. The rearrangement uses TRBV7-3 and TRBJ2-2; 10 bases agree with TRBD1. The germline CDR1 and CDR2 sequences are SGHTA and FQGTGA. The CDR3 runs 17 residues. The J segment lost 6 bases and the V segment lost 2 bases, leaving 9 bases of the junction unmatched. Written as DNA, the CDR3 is TGTGCCAGCAGCTTACTTCCGGGACAGGGGTCCGCCGGGGAGCTGTTTTTT. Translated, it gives CASSLLPGQGSAGELFF.